Presented here are 24 T cell receptor beta chains from one specimen sequenced in a study of shared clonotypes between healthy human individuals. TCRdb's copy holds only in-frame clones and misses some; the assay was immunoSEQ multiplex PCR. Of approximately 940,000 clones in the sample, about three quarters are singletons; the top ten hold over 1.3%. Sequences were obtained from memory CD4+ T cells sorted from blood. Subset noted: CD45RA-negative fraction. These receptor sequences come from a young man in good health.

The chain employs TRBV29-1 and TRBJ1-1; D gene uncertain. V was pared by 5 bases and J by 4 bases, with 11 bases between. Germline V gene sequence: CDR1 SQVTM, CDR2 ANQGSEA. CDR3 length equals 12 residues. The CDR3 reads CSVYFFGTEAFF. For the CDR3, the DNA is TGCAGCGTTTATTTTTTCGGCACTGAAGCTTTCTTT.

The chain uses TRBV4-1 and TRBJ1-4; D is unclear. The germline CDR1 and CDR2 sequences are MGHRA and YSYEKL. V shed 4 bases and J shed 6 bases, with 15 bases lying between them. This CDR3 region has 15 residues. CDR3 bases: TGCGCCAGCAGCCTTCAAGGGAGGTCGGATGAAAAACTGTTTTTT. Translation gives CASSLQGRSDEKLFF.

The gene calls are TRBV7-6 and TRBJ2-5; 9 positions match TRBD2. The germline V gene encodes CDR1 SGHVS and CDR2 FNYEAQ. V lost 2 bases and J lost 3; bases outside the gene matches: 4. The CDR3 spans 15 residues. In DNA form, the CDR3 reads TGTGCCAGCAGCTTACCTAGCGGGAATAAAGAGACCCAGTACTTC. This codes for CASSLPSGNKETQYF.

The V gene is TRBV18, the J gene TRBJ2-5; possibly TRBD1 for D (5 bases). The CDR3 length is 14 residues. Germline values: CDR1 KGHSH, CDR2 LQKENI. V lost 3 bases, J lost 1 base, and 9 bases lay in between. The CDR3 coding sequence is TGTGCCAGCTCACCGACAGTGAGCCAAGAGACCCAGTACTTC. It translates to CASSPTVSQETQYF.

CDR3 residues: CASSLRDAKNIQYF. The CDR3 DNA is TGTGCCAGCAGCTTGCGCGACGCCAAAAACATTCAGTACTTC. The chain is built from TRBV5-6 and TRBJ2-4; no reliable D call. V was trimmed by 1 base and J by 1 base, leaving 6 bases between them. The germline CDR1 and CDR2 sequences are SGHDT and YYEEEE. There are 14 residues in the CDR3.

This chain uses TRBV9 with TRBJ1-2; 11 nucleotides match TRBD1. The CDR3 consists of 16 residues. The ends lost 1 base at V and 7 bases at J; junction bases unmatched: 9. Germline V gives CDR1 SGDLS, CDR2 YYNGEE. Written as DNA, the CDR3 is TGTGCCAGCAGCGTACAAACCGCCGGGACAGGGGGTGGCTACACCTTC. As protein: CASSVQTAGTGGGYTF. The complete variable domain, with remaining parts taken from reference TRBV9 and TRBJ1-2, reads DSGVTQTPKHLITATGQRVTLRCSPRSGDLSVYWYQQSLDQGLQFLIQYYNGEERAKGNILERFSAQQFPDLHSELNLSSLELGDSALYFCASSVQTAGTGGGYTFGSGTRLTVV.

This chain joins TRBV5-1 and TRBJ1-2; 11 bases map to TRBD1. Germline V lookup: CDR1 SGHRS, CDR2 YFSETQ. The length of the CDR3 is 14 residues. Losses at the gene ends were 1 base for V and 11 bases for J; bases not matched to a gene: 7. The CDR3, as DNA: TGCGCCAGCAGCTTGACGGGACAGGGGGGATCGTACACCTTC. It encodes CASSLTGQGGSYTF.

This clone was observed many times. Within the sample, other DNA sequences also encode this same CDR3. This chain connects TRBV2 to TRBJ1-5; 7 bases align to TRBD1. CDR1 is SNHLY and CDR2 is FYNNEI in the germline V gene. CDR3 size: 14 residues. J lost 1 base, V lost 5 bases, and 2 bases had no gene match. CDR3 sequence (DNA): TGTGCCAGCAGTAGGGACAGAAGCAATCAGCCCCAGCATTTT. Its protein is CASSRDRSNQPQHF.

This clone was picked up one time. This specimen includes other DNA sequences encoding the same CDR3. The CDR3 here is CASSQGQGGEKLFF. CDR3 coding DNA: TGCGCCAGCAGCCAAGGGCAGGGAGGTGAAAAACTGTTTTTT. The chain employs TRBV4-3 and TRBJ1-4, with a tentative D call TRBD1 (5 bases). The V end lost 1 base, the J end lost 7 bases, and 10 bases lay between the germline ends. Germline V gene sequence: CDR1 LGHNA, CDR2 YSLEER. There are 14 residues in the CDR3.

This clone was recorded only once. This chain connects TRBV7-2 to TRBJ2-7, with no clear D. The CDR3 runs to 12 residues. V was clipped by 5 bases and J by 7 bases, with 12 bases between them. Germline V gene data show CDR1 as SGHTA and CDR2 as FQGNSA. CDR3 loop: CASSHPSSEQYF. The CDR3 DNA follows: TGTGCCAGCAGCCACCCCAGCAGTGAGCAGTACTTC.

This clone was seen a single time. This chain links TRBV19 with TRBJ2-2; D tentatively fits TRBD1 or TRBD2 (6 bases each). The CDR3 is 17 residues long. V was shortened by 11 bases and J by 5 bases, with 27 bases between the two germline ends. Germline CDR1 and CDR2: LNHDA and SQIVND (reference sequence). The CDR3 here is CASSSWGAPGRTGELFF. The CDR3 nucleotides are TGTGCCTCCAGTAGTTGGGGGGCTCCCGGTAGGACCGGGGAGCTGTTTTTT.

This clone was seen a single time. The chain carries TRBV2 and TRBJ2-5, with a possible D match to TRBD2 (5 bases). The V end lost 8 bases, the J end lost 2 bases, and 24 bases lay between the germline ends. Germline values: CDR1 SNHLY, CDR2 FYNNEI. CDR3 length: 17 residues. The CDR3 DNA follows: TGTGCCAGCCCCGCTCGGGGTCCTGGGCAAGGGCAAGAGACCCAGTACTTC. It codes for CASPARGPGQGQETQYF.

The chain uses TRBV6-5 and TRBJ1-5, with D tentatively TRBD1 (5 bases). The germline V gene encodes CDR1 MNHEY and CDR2 SVGAGI. The V end was cut by 6 bases, the J end by 7 bases, with 19 bases between. The CDR3 is 15 residues long. The CDR3 nucleotides read TGTGCCAGCAGCTTGAGTGGGGCTACCAAACAGCCCCAGCATTTT. Protein sequence: CASSLSGATKQPQHF.

The sample holds a few counts of this clone. This chain joins TRBV7-8 and TRBJ2-5, with D hard to call. In germline, CDR1 is SGHVS, CDR2 FQNEAQ. Trimming stripped 1 base from V and 6 bases from J, with 6 bases between. This CDR3 comprises 12 residues. CDR3 sequence: CASSLGDKTQYF. In nucleotides, the CDR3 is TGTGCCAGCAGCTTAGGAGATAAGACCCAGTACTTC.

This chain links TRBV2 with TRBJ1-3; D gene unclear. Between the trimmed V and J ends, which lost 3 bases and 0 bases, there was a span of 9 bases. Germline V gene sequence: CDR1 SNHLY, CDR2 FYNNEI. This CDR3 region has 15 residues. The CDR3 reads CASSDFGSSGNTIYF. For the CDR3, the DNA is TGTGCCAGCAGTGATTTCGGGAGCTCTGGAAACACCATATATTTT.

The chain carries TRBV6-1 and TRBJ2-1; no definite D call. Germline V gene sequence: CDR1 MNHNS, CDR2 SASEGT. Trimming stripped 0 bases from V and 5 bases from J, with 11 bases between. The CDR3 consists of 15 residues. CDR3 in amino acids: CASSEAGRGNNEQFF. DNA of the CDR3: TGTGCCAGCAGTGAAGCGGGAAGAGGAAACAATGAGCAGTTCTTC.

V is TRBV28 and J is TRBJ2-7; a possible D gene is TRBD2 (6 bases). V was trimmed by 6 bases and J by 2 bases, leaving 14 bases between them. The germline V gene has CDR1 MDHEN and CDR2 SYDVKM. The CDR3 is 14 residues long. CDR3: CASSLMGGPYEQYF. Written as DNA, the CDR3 is TGTGCCAGCAGCCTCATGGGAGGACCCTACGAGCAGTACTTC.

V gene TRBV15 combines with J gene TRBJ2-3, with 8 bases that match TRBD1. Germline V gene lookup returns CDR1 LNHNV and CDR2 YYDKDF (reference sequence). With V trimmed by 2 bases and J by 4 bases, 2 bases remained unmatched. The CDR3 spans 14 residues. The CDR3 region has the DNA TGTGCCACCAGCAGACCAGGGGGCGCAGATACGCAGTATTTT. It translates to CATSRPGGADTQYF.

V and J are TRBV5-1 and TRBJ1-4; 8 bases agree with TRBD1. The length of the CDR3 is 14 residues. Trimming took 5 bases from V and 5 from J; bases not matched to a gene: 5. Germline V lookup: CDR1 SGHRS, CDR2 YFSETQ. CDR3 in amino acids: CASSLTGANEKLFF. The CDR3 nucleotides read TGCGCCAGCAGTCTGACAGGGGCCAATGAAAAACTGTTTTTT.

The chain is built from TRBV9 and TRBJ2-6, with unresolved D. CDR1 is SGDLS, CDR2 YYNGEE, per germline. The CDR3 extends over 14 amino acids. V gave up 2 bases and J gave up 0 bases, with 3 bases separating them. The CDR3 nucleotides are TGTGCCAGCAGCGTCGACTCTGGGGCCAACGTCCTGACTTTC. It translates to CASSVDSGANVLTF.

The chain is built from TRBV19 and TRBJ2-7; D is unresolved. Trimming removed 5 bases from V and 2 bases from J, with 13 bases in between. Germline V gene sequence: CDR1 LNHDA, CDR2 SQIVND (reference sequence). CDR3 size: 14 residues. CDR3 sequence: CASSLVAGTYEQYF. The CDR3 DNA is TGTGCCAGTAGTTTGGTCGCTGGAACCTACGAGCAGTACTTC.

The chain uses TRBV7-2 and TRBJ2-1, with a tentative D call TRBD1 (5 bases). This CDR3 comprises 14 residues. V was shortened by 8 bases and J by 3 bases, with 14 bases between the two germline ends. Germline CDR1 and CDR2: SGHTA and FQGNSA. The CDR3 nucleotides read TGTGCCAGCTTCTCGGGCCAGGGCTACAATGAGCAGTTCTTC. This encodes CASFSGQGYNEQFF.

The V gene is TRBV4-1, the J gene TRBJ1-5, with 9 bases matching TRBD1. This CDR3 has 15 residues. CDR1 MGHRA and CDR2 YSYEKL come from the germline V gene. V gave up 4 bases and J gave up 7 bases; unmatched junction bases: 8. The CDR3 bases are TGCGCCAGCAGCCCGCTCGGGACAGGGAACCAGCCCCAGCATTTT. Protein product: CASSPLGTGNQPQHF.

As for this clone: The same CDR3 also results from other DNA sequences found in this sample. The chain combines TRBV4-1 with TRBJ2-7, with 7 bases lining up with TRBD1. J was trimmed by 3 bases and V by 0 bases; bases with no gene match: 5. The CDR3 contains 15 residues. Germline CDR1 reads MGHRA; CDR2 reads YSYEKL. The CDR3 is CASSQDPGQDYEQYF. The CDR3 DNA follows: TGCGCCAGCAGCCAAGATCCCGGACAGGACTACGAGCAGTACTTC.